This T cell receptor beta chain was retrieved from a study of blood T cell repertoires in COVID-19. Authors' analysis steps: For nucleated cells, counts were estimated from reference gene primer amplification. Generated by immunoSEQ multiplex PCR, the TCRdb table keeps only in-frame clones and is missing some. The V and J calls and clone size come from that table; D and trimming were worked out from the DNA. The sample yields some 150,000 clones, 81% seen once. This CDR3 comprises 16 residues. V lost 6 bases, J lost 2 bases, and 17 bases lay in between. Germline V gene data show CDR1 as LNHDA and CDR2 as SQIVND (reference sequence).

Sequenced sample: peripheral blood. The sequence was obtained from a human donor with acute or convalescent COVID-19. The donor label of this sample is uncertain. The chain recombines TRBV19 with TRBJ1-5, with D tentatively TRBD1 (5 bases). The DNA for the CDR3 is TGTGCCAGTAGCCCTGCCGGGGGGAGGGGCAATCAGCCCCAGCATTTT. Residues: CASSPAGGRGNQPQHF.